This T cell receptor beta chain comes out of a study of siplizumab effects on memory and regulatory T cells. The CDR3 is 10 amino acids in total, end residues counted. Regarding the study as a whole: Proliferating siplizumab-culture Tregs lacked confirmation of suppressive function. Mappable alloreactive CD4+ clones averaged approximately 69% Treg-derived with siplizumab versus roughly 30% in controls. There appeared to be greater diversity in naive T cells than in memory cells, and naive T cells seemed major contributors to the alloresponse. The authors mapped only a minor fraction of alloreactive clones to unstimulated subsets.

Assay: immunoSEQ multiplex PCR; the TCRdb copy retains only in-frame clones and omits some. Seen here are 100,000 to 120,000 clones, roughly 89% observed once, and the top ten hold 1.3%. With respect to this clone: Its antigen is as yet unknown. Without the conserved terminal phenylalanine or tryptophan, this CDR3 likely stems from a read error. The limits of the CDR3 on the DNA are not certain, so only TCRdb's listed CDR3 is given.

The TCR comes from a human donor in good health. V gene TRBV23-1 combines with J gene TRBJ1-3; the table gives TRBD1 as D, unverified against the DNA. TRBV23-1 is recorded as an ORF, its role being uncertain. The sequencing sample was made of CD4+ T cells sorted from blood. CDR3 loop: CASIADRTPN.